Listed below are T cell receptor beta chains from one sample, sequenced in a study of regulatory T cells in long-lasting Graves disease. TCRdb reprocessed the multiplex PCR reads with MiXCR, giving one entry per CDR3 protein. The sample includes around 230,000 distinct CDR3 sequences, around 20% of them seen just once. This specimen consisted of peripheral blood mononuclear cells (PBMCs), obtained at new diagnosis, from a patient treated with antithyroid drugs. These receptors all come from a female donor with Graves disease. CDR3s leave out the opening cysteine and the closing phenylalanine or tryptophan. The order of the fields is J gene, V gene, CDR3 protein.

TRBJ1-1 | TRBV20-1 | SARDSYTNTEAF
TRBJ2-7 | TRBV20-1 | SASSMTNYEQY
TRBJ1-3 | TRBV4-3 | ASSQGQAGLGGNTIY
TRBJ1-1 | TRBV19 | ASRDPGQRTEAF
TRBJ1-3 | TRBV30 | AWRRVGNTIY
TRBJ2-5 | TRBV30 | AWSPYRGPETQY
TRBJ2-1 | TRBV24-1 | ATSDFRQGRGNEQF
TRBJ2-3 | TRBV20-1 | STSFLAESGTQS
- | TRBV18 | ASSPSTGLSYEQY
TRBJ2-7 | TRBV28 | ASSYGDSGKKQY
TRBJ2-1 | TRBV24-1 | ATSDLVAGGAEQF
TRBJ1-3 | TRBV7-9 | ASSRDGGSGNTIY
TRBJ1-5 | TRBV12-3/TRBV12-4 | ASSLGPGAQPQH
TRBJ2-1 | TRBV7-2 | ASSLSQGGDEQF
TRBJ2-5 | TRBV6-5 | ASSDSDRRETQY
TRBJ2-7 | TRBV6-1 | ASNPGHNLEQY
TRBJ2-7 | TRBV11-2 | ASSFGRGLYEQY
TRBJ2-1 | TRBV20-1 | SARGIDVYNEQF
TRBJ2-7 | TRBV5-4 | ASSLRGLGAYEQY
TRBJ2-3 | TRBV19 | ASRPLQGRSTDTQY
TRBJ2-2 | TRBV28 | ASSVGRDAGELF
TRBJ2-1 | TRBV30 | AWSQQGYEQF
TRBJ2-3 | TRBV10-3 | AISAAGQDLTDTQY
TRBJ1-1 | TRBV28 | ASRVRMNTEAF
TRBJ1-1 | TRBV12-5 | ASGLAWLYTEAF
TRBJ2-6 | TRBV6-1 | ASSTYWTSGTSGANVLT
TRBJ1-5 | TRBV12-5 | ASGLVSGGSQPQH
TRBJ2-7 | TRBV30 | AWSVLERERTYEQY
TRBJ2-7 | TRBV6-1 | ASRADRGRREQY
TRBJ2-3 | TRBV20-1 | SAISSLAGEIDTQY
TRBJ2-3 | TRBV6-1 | ASASYSTDTQY
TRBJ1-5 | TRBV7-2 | ASSSRQSNQPQH
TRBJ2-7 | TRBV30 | AWREPGQQNEQY
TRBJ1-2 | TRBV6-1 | ASRKEPGTSNYGYT
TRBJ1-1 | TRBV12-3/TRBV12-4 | ATAQGMNTEAF
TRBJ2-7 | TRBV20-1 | SARTGGYEQY
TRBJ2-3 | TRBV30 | AWSLPGSISTDTQY
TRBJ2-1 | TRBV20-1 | SARRAGGRNEQF
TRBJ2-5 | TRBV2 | ASMYAQETQY
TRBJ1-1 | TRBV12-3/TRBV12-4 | ASSFGGQTEAF
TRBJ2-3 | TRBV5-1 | ASSLGLLTDTQY
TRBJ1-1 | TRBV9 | ASSAPGQGAEAF
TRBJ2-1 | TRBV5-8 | ASSLARGRDEQF
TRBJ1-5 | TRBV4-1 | ASSKDRGRGNQPQH
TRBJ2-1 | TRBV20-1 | SATSGEGKGDEQF
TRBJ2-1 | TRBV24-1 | ATSSAANEQF
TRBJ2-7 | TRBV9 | ASSPLPGTSYEQY
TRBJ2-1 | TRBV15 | ATSREETPNEQF
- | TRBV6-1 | ASSEGTRQF
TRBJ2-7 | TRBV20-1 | SAGGLAGGPWGEQY
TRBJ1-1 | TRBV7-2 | ASSLAWDRVAF
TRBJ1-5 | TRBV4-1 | ASSQGQGGPQH